This T cell receptor (beta chain) stems from a study of T cell responses to AZD1222 COVID-19 vaccine (dated by TCRdb to the early 2020s). For the wider study: A total of 240 or so trial participants underwent TCR sequencing, of whom about 200 had received two doses of AZD1222 and 26 had received two doses of the MenACWY control vaccine. Trial participants were enrolled into age subgroups of 18-55, 56-69 and 70-plus years, which contained roughly 150, 30 and 60 TCR-sequenced participants, respectively.

A word on this clone: Which antigen it targets is not known. Base quality data are lacking; no much larger clone is found one base away.

Study-wide findings and limitations: Most participants were white British and females outnumbered males, and the authors suggested that clonal diversity may have been underestimated. Conclusions about previously exposed vaccinees are limited because only a handful of AZD1222 recipients were SARS-CoV-2 seropositive at baseline. CD4 TCRs associated with the vaccine covered the entire spike protein, and the dominant responses were in regions 160-218 and 743-854. Because no day 14 peak-response samples were available, repertoires were characterized only after the peak T cell response. After two AZD1222 doses, both the breadth and the depth of spike-specific TCRs were significantly higher than at day 0 and than in MenACWY recipients. In the small 56-69-year group, the increase in depth fell short of significance, most likely because of low power. Reportedly, close to half of the unique spike-specific TCRs recognized epitopes lying outside the regions that are mutated in the B.1.351 and B.1.1.7 variants.

This specimen's time point label, per the study, means: about 28 days (+/-7) after the second vaccine dose. AZD1222 recipients given second doses at about 4 weeks or at about 12 weeks were pooled, since spike-specific TCR depth and breadth were not found to differ between the two schedules. Vaccinee samples were obtained from the UK trials COV001 and COV002, which included a single-blind randomized controlled phase 2/3 trial of AZD1222 (ChAdOx1 nCoV-19) in healthy adults. For TCRbeta chain sequencing, PBMC samples were collected from trial participants at day 0 and at day 28 after the second dose. V is pruned by 2 bases and J by 6 bases, leaving 5 bases of the junction without a gene match. The CDR3 contains 16 residues, cysteine and phenylalanine counted. Just CDR3 DNA is preserved here, 48 bases in frame from base 1. CDR1 and CDR2, per the germline V gene (reference sequence), are LNHNV and YYDKDF.

The CDR3 regions of human TCRbeta chains were analyzed by immunosequencing. As for the authors' bioinformatics: TCRs in the repertoires were compared against a reference library of SARS-CoV-2-specific TCRs that had been generated with the MIRA antigen-specificity platform. Breadth was defined as the fraction of unique TCRs that were SARS-CoV-2-associated. Depth was defined as the fraction of total T cells that were SARS-CoV-2-associated. Using the MIRA data, each spike-specific TCR was assigned both to the spike region to which the TCR was reactive and to a CD4 or CD8 class. Log10-transformed breadth and depth values were compared by one-way ANOVA with Sidak's multiple comparisons tests. TCRdb retrieved this table from immuneACCESS and kept in-frame rearrangements only. Not all clones are present; in checked studies, unresolved V genes account for under half, and no reason is known for the remainder. V, J and clone size are those of that table, while D and trimming were read from the DNA. Within this sample are 120,000 to 150,000 clones, with around 93% of them counted one time only. Jointly, the top ten make up approximately 3.6% of the sample.

The specimen was peripheral blood, collected 28 days after the second AZD1222 dose. Recombination joined TRBV15 with TRBJ2-2; a stretch of 11 junction bases matches TRBD1. The TCR comes from an adult who received the AZD1222 COVID-19 vaccine. The nucleotide sequence reads TGTGCCACCAGCAGACCGGGACAGGGGGTTTCCGGGGAGCTGTTTTTT. Its coded protein is CATSRPGQGVSGELFF.